What follows describes a single T cell receptor beta chain. Its antigen is not known. The record originates from a study of T cell repertoires in cytomegalovirus infection. In the study overall: In public TCR beta signatures, there were indications of both CMV infection and matching HLA type.

Per germline, CDR1 SGHRS and CDR2 YFSETQ. The CDR3 spans 13 residues. V was trimmed by 5 bases and J by 3 bases, leaving 8 bases between them. TCRdb re-called the reads with MiXCR, one entry per CDR3 protein. This sample has some 560,000 distinct CDR3 sequences, with approximately 40% found just once. The sample in question was cultured PBMCs, obtained from culture after CMV antigen stimulation. The chain employs TRBV5-1 and TRBJ2-2, with D perhaps matching TRBD2 (6 bases). This clonotype was sampled from a human donor in good health (CMV status not recorded). Some clones in this sample may be carry-over from other donors' samples. The CDR3: CASRLAYTGELFF. The DNA of the CDR3 is TGCGCCAGCAGACTAGCCTACACCGGGGAGCTGTTTTTT.